This TCR beta chain is drawn from a study of blood T cell repertoires in COVID-19. On the study more broadly: COVID-19 samples from acute and convalescent phases originated in the United States, Italy and Spain. T cells, B-cell-depleted T cells, or PBMCs provided the cDNA or gDNA that served as material.

This clone was seen a few times. Original data processing: Amplified reference gene primers provided the basis for estimating nucleated cell counts. Sequencing used immunoSEQ multiplex PCR; TCRdb keeps in-frame clones, though not all of them. That table furnishes V, J and clone size, whereas the DNA furnished D and trimming. Of some 130,000 clones listed, about 72% were seen once; the top ten hold 1.9%. Germline V gene sequence: CDR1 MDHEN, CDR2 SYDVKM. With V trimmed by 2 bases and J by 4 bases, 10 bases remained unmatched. CDR3 size: 16 residues. This TCR derives from a woman in her 70s with acute or convalescent COVID-19. Sequenced: peripheral blood. This chain links TRBV28 with TRBJ1-1, with 7 bases identical to TRBD1. This CDR3 is CASSLGVEGAGTEAFF. CDR3 coding DNA: TGTGCCAGCAGTTTAGGGGTCGAGGGGGCGGGCACTGAAGCTTTCTTT.